This entry lists 27 T cell receptor beta chains sequenced from one sample in a study of cytomegalovirus exposure and HLA in healthy donors. The study ran its PCR with 60 Vbeta and 13 Jbeta primers. Here immunoSEQ multiplex PCR was the method, and the copy in TCRdb shows in-frame clones only, minus some. The sample yields about 60,000 clones, 73% seen once. Specimen: PBMCs. These receptors originate from a man over 45 in good health and CMV-seronegative.

The gene calls are TRBV9 and TRBJ1-1; a weak D match, TRBD1 (6 bases). Germline-derived CDR1 and CDR2 are SGDLS and YYNGEE. V was clipped by 3 bases and J by 3 bases, with 18 bases between them. This CDR3 contains 16 residues. This CDR3 reads CASSEPLAAGDTEAFF. The CDR3 coding sequence is TGTGCCAGCAGCGAGCCCCTCGCGGCAGGGGACACTGAAGCTTTCTTT.

The V gene is TRBV5-5, the J gene TRBJ2-1; a possible D gene is TRBD1 (6 bases). With 4 bases removed from V and 5 bases from J, the gap between germline ends came to 19 bases. Per the germline V gene, CDR1 is SGHKS and CDR2 is YYEKEE (reference sequence). The CDR3 contains 16 residues. For the CDR3, the DNA is TGTGCCAGCAGCCAATCACCTCTTAGGGGGAACAATGAGCAGTTCTTC. Amino acids: CASSQSPLRGNNEQFF.

This sequence joins TRBV12-5 and TRBJ2-3; tentatively, D is TRBD2 (5 bases). This CDR3 has 15 residues. The V end was cut by 6 bases, the J end by 4 bases, with 17 bases between. The germline CDR1 and CDR2 sequences are LGHNT and FRNRAP. The CDR3, as DNA: TGTGCTAGTGGCTCCGGGCTAGCCCCCGCAGATACGCAGTATTTT. It translates to CASGSGLAPADTQYF.

This chain uses TRBV19 with TRBJ1-1; D possibly corresponds to TRBD1 (6 bases). Looked up from germline, CDR1 is LNHDA and CDR2 is SQIVND (reference sequence). Trimming stripped 3 bases from V and 6 bases from J, with 14 bases between. The CDR3 length is 14 residues. The CDR3 coding sequence is TGTGCCAGTAGTATTCAGGGGCCGAGGTCTGAAGCTTTCTTT. This encodes CASSIQGPRSEAFF.

The J gene is TRBJ2-6, the V gene TRBV5-6; no reliable D call. Germline V gene sequence: CDR1 SGHDT, CDR2 YYEEEE. The V end was cut by 7 bases, the J end by 4 bases, with 15 bases between. This CDR3 has 15 residues. The CDR3 loop is CASLLAGWGANVLTF. In DNA, the CDR3 is TGTGCCAGCCTACTTGCCGGTTGGGGGGCCAACGTCCTGACTTTC. The full variable domain, with the rest looked up from reference TRBV5-6 and TRBJ2-6, is DAGVTQSPTHLIKTRGQQVTLRCSPKSGHDTVSWYQQALGQGPQFIFQYYEEEERQRGNFPDRFSGHQFPNYSSELNVNALLLGDSALYLCASLLAGWGANVLTFGAGSRLTVL.

A remark on this clone: An end of the junction does not agree with germline; a read error may underlie this. The chain carries TRBV5-1 and TRBJ2-7; 9 bases align to TRBD1. The CDR3 is made up of 14 amino acids. From germline, CDR1 is SGHRS and CDR2 YFSETQ. The CDR3, as DNA: TGCGCCGGCAGCCCGACAGGGGGTTCCCACGAGCAGTACTTC. Protein: CAGSPTGGSHEQYF.

V gene TRBV10-3 combines with J gene TRBJ1-6; a weak D match, TRBD1 (6 bases). Germline assignment: CDR1 ENHRY and CDR2 SYGVKD. Trimming took 3 bases from V and 6 from J, leaving 9 bases between them. The CDR3 spans 14 residues. CDR3: CAISDGDTNSPLHF. The CDR3, as DNA: TGTGCCATCAGTGATGGGGACACTAATTCACCCCTCCACTTT.

The rearrangement uses TRBV15 and TRBJ1-1, with a tentative D call TRBD1 (6 bases). The CDR3 covers 13 residues. V dropped 8 bases and J dropped 11 bases, with 21 bases sitting between them. The V gene's germline CDR1 is LNHNV and CDR2 YYDKDF (reference sequence). The CDR3: CATGGRFGRGAFF. In DNA form, the CDR3 reads TGTGCCACCGGAGGTCGATTCGGGAGGGGGGCTTTCTTT.

The chain links TRBV5-4 to TRBJ2-7; D perhaps matches TRBD1 (5 bases). The CDR3 runs 17 residues. Germline CDR1 reads SGHNT; CDR2 reads YYREEE (reference sequence). Trimming shortened V by 0 bases and J by 0 bases, and 16 bases separated the two germline ends. The CDR3 is CASSLGRIGRDSYEQYF. In DNA, the CDR3 is TGTGCCAGCAGCTTGGGGCGGATAGGCAGGGACTCCTACGAGCAGTACTTC.

The chain employs TRBV27 and TRBJ2-7, with 8 nucleotides matching TRBD2. With 3 bases clipped from V and 6 bases from J, the junction kept 10 bases outside the gene matches. Per germline, CDR1 MNHEY and CDR2 SMNVEV (reference sequence). CDR3 size: 15 residues. The CDR3 loop reads CASSFGSGVFSEQYF. CDR3 coding DNA: TGTGCCAGCAGTTTCGGTAGCGGGGTTTTTAGCGAGCAGTACTTC.

This sequence joins TRBV9 and TRBJ2-7, with D tentatively TRBD2 (6 bases). Germline CDR1 is SGDLS and CDR2 is YYNGEE. V was trimmed by 0 bases and J by 6 bases, leaving 10 bases between them. The CDR3 consists of 13 residues. In DNA form, the CDR3 reads TGTGCCAGCAGCGTAGCTGAGGGACTCGAGCAGTACTTC. Amino acid sequence: CASSVAEGLEQYF.

The chain combines TRBV11-2 with TRBJ2-7, with D perhaps TRBD1 (6 bases). V lost 5 bases and J lost 4, with 18 bases in between. This CDR3 is built from 15 residues. CDR1 and CDR2 (germline): SGHAT, FQNNGV. The chain's CDR3 is CASSPRGRSGYEQYF. CDR3 coding DNA: TGTGCCAGCAGCCCCAGGGGAAGATCGGGGTACGAGCAGTACTTC.

V and J are TRBV6-4 and TRBJ2-3, with 14 bases aligning to TRBD2. The CDR3 consists of 19 residues. Germline values: CDR1 MRHNA, CDR2 SNTAGT. J lost 0 bases, V lost 0 bases, and 5 bases had no gene match. The CDR3 DNA reads TGTGCCAGCAGTGACTCCGGGACTAGCGGGGGCCTTAGCACAGATACGCAGTATTTT. The encoded protein is CASSDSGTSGGLSTDTQYF.

CDR3 amino acids: CASSFIGGLNEKLFF. DNA for the CDR3: TGTGCCAGCAGTTTCATAGGGGGACTAAATGAAAAACTGTTTTTT. The genes are TRBV6-5 and TRBJ1-4; D is possibly TRBD1 (6 bases). V was trimmed by 4 bases and J by 5 bases, leaving 14 bases between them. The CDR3 totals 15 residues. Germline assignment: CDR1 MNHEY and CDR2 SVGAGI.

The CDR3 loop reads CASRWAGVGGTEAFF. The DNA of the CDR3 is TGTGCCAGTAGGTGGGCAGGGGTTGGGGGCACTGAAGCTTTCTTT. V usage is TRBV19 and J usage is TRBJ1-1, with D tentatively TRBD1 (6 bases). V was clipped by 6 bases and J by 4 bases, with 18 bases between them. This CDR3 has 15 amino acids. The germline gives CDR1 LNHDA, CDR2 SQIVND (reference sequence).

The chain joins TRBV12-5 to TRBJ1-1, with 7 bases fitting TRBD1. V lost 0 bases, J lost 0 bases, and 1 base stayed unmatched. Germline CDR1 reads LGHNT; CDR2 reads FRNRAP. The CDR3 is 15 amino acids. CDR3 loop: CASGLVQGMNTEAFF. The CDR3 region has the DNA TGTGCTAGTGGTTTGGTACAGGGGATGAACACTGAAGCTTTCTTT.

The chain has TRBV7-6 and TRBJ2-5; D might be TRBD1 (5 bases). The J call could be wrong; TRBJ2-7 is a better fit for the DNA end. CDR1 SGHVS and CDR2 FNYEAQ come from the germline V gene. The CDR3 loop spans 14 amino acids. Written as DNA, the CDR3 is TGTGCCAGCAGCCCCAGGGTCGGGTCGTACGAGCAGTACTTC. It translates to CASSPRVGSYEQYF.

The chain recombines TRBV19 with TRBJ2-5, with 9 bases identical to TRBD2. This CDR3 comprises 16 residues. Germline CDR1 is LNHDA and CDR2 is SQIVND (reference sequence). With 1 base clipped from V and 2 bases from J, the junction kept 5 bases outside the gene matches. CDR3 bases: TGTGCCAGTAGTATAGTTCCTAGCGGGGTACAAGAGACCCAGTACTTC. This gives the protein CASSIVPSGVQETQYF.

The V gene is TRBV5-1, the J gene TRBJ2-5; TRBD2 matches 16 bases. The CDR3 contains 16 residues. Trimming cost V 4 bases and J 2 bases; bases outside gene matches: 2. Germline CDR1 and CDR2: SGHRS and YFSETQ. Written as DNA, the CDR3 is TGCGCCAGCAGCATGGGACTAGCGGGGGGGCAAGAGACCCAGTACTTC. This codes for CASSMGLAGGQETQYF.

The chain has TRBV7-8 and TRBJ2-7; 7 nucleotides match TRBD1. The CDR3 totals 16 residues. Per the germline V gene, CDR1 is SGHVS and CDR2 is FQNEAQ. Trimming at V came to 4 bases and at J to 1 base, leaving 10 bases not matched to a gene. As DNA, the CDR3 is TGTGCCAGCAGCTCGGGAAAAAACAGGGGATCCTACGAGCAGTACTTC. Translated: CASSSGKNRGSYEQYF. The variable domain in full, completed from reference TRBV7-8 and TRBJ2-7, reads GAGVSQSPRYKVAKRGQDVALRCDPISGHVSLFWYQQALGQGPEFLTYFQNEAQLDKSGLPSDRFFAERPEGSVSTLKIQRTQQEDSAVYLCASSSGKNRGSYEQYFGPGTRLTVT.

In nucleotides, the CDR3 is TGTGCCAGCAGTGCGGGTGTAGCCCCCAAAAACATTCAGTACTTC. It yields the protein CASSAGVAPKNIQYF. The V gene is TRBV6-1, the J gene TRBJ2-4; no firm D call. The CDR3 is 15 amino acids. Germline assignment: CDR1 MNHNS and CDR2 SASEGT. Trimming shortened V by 4 bases and J by 2 bases, and 12 bases separated the two germline ends.

This clone was observed a single time. V usage is TRBV5-1 and J usage is TRBJ2-7, with TRBD1 identical over 7 bases. The J segment lost 2 bases and the V segment lost 0 bases, leaving 2 bases of the junction unmatched. This CDR3 has 14 amino acids. Germline V CDR1 and CDR2: SGHRS, YFSETQ. The CDR3 nucleotides are TGCGCCAGCAGCTTGGAACAGGGGCCCTACGAGCAGTACTTC. Protein: CASSLEQGPYEQYF.

This rearrangement joins TRBV11-2 to TRBJ1-1; D is unclear. V was shortened by 2 bases and J by 11 bases, with 6 bases between the two germline ends. The V gene's germline CDR1 is SGHAT and CDR2 FQNNGV. The CDR3 loop spans 10 amino acids. DNA of the CDR3: TGTGCCAGCAGCTTAAACGCGGCTTTCTTT. It specifies CASSLNAAFF.

The chain carries TRBV7-6 and TRBJ1-3; D is uncertain. V was trimmed by 1 base and J by 4 bases, leaving 17 bases between them. This CDR3 comprises 17 residues. The germline V gene has CDR1 SGHVS and CDR2 FNYEAQ. The CDR3 reads CASSLGPGRLNGNTIYF. CDR3 in DNA: TGTGCCAGCAGCTTAGGCCCCGGGAGGCTGAACGGAAACACCATATATTTT.

The chain links TRBV7-6 to TRBJ1-5, with D unresolved. Germline lookup yields CDR1 SGHVS and CDR2 FNYEAQ. This CDR3 region has 13 residues. V was clipped by 1 base and J by 5 bases, with 6 bases between them. In DNA, the CDR3 is TGTGCCAGCAGCTTAGGACATCATCAGCCCCAGCATTTT. Translation gives CASSLGHHQPQHF.

The rearrangement uses TRBV6-1 and TRBJ2-3; 7 positions match TRBD2. The CDR3 runs 14 residues. Germline CDR1 is MNHNS and CDR2 is SASEGT. The ends lost 4 bases at V and 6 bases at J; junction bases unmatched: 7. The CDR3 reads CASSAPPGGDTQYF. In DNA form, the CDR3 reads TGTGCCAGCAGTGCCCCGCCCGGGGGGGATACGCAGTATTTT.

The chain recombines TRBV29-1 with TRBJ2-7, with a weak D call TRBD2 (5 bases). There are 13 residues in the CDR3. V was shortened by 3 bases and J by 4 bases, with 13 bases between the two germline ends. Per germline, CDR1 SQVTM and CDR2 ANQGSEA. CDR3 region: CSVETRGSYEQYF. Here the CDR3 DNA reads TGCAGCGTTGAGACCAGAGGGAGTTACGAGCAGTACTTC.